The sequence of this T cell receptor beta chain was determined in a study of cytomegalovirus exposure and HLA in healthy donors. With regard to this clone: The antigen remains unidentified.

Germline-derived CDR1 and CDR2 are MDHEN and SYDVKM. This CDR3 region has 15 residues. Between the trimmed V and J ends, which lost 5 bases and 5 bases, there was a span of 18 bases. Study findings and constraints: A classifier reportedly called cytomegalovirus status with high sensitivity and specificity.

60 Vbeta and 13 Jbeta primers were used in PCR. In the original processing: Later, roughly 77 million unique TCR beta chains were counted in an analysis, and some 9.9 million of them were shared. Using immunoSEQ multiplex PCR, the repertoire was profiled, and TCRdb retains in-frame clones only, with some absent. V, J and clone size were drawn from that table, and D and trimming were deduced from the DNA. Its listing shows about 88,000 clones. Sequenced sample: PBMCs. This clonotype originated in a girl aged 5 to 17 in good health and CMV-seropositive. This chain joins TRBV28 and TRBJ1-1; D might be TRBD1 (6 bases). In nucleotides, the CDR3 is TGTGCCAGCAGTCAACGGACAGAGAGGGTGACTGAAGCTTTCTTT. As protein: CASSQRTERVTEAFF.